This T cell receptor beta chain comes out of a study of post-analysis software for immune sequencing data. This clonotype was seen a handful of times. The antigen is not known. cDNA libraries for TCR beta contained unique molecular identifiers. TCRdb fed the PCR reads into MiXCR, producing one record per CDR3 protein. The data show hundreds of thousands of distinct CDR3 sequences, under 55% seen once. The V and J ends lost 5 bases and 1 base respectively, with 12 bases between them. Germline V CDR1 and CDR2: DFQATT, SNEGSKA (reference sequence). CDR3 size: 14 residues. General study findings and limits: Strong co-clustering by F measure was seen for same-batch samples. When compared against controls, multiple sclerosis patients showed significantly lower normalized Chao1 diversity. TRBV5-6, TRBV5-1 and TRBV20-1 belonged to a set of about five TRBV segments that were more frequent in patients than controls.

The sequencing input was blood. This chain links TRBV20-1 with TRBJ2-1, with a tentative D call TRBD2 (7 bases). The TCR sequence derives from a girl aged 10 to 17 with multiple sclerosis. CDR3 bases: TGCAGTGCTCCAGGGGACTATTCCTACAATGAGCAGTTCTTC. It codes for CSAPGDYSYNEQFF.